The 12 T cell receptor beta chains reported below all come from one sample, sequenced in a study of cytomegalovirus exposure and HLA in healthy donors. Here immunoSEQ multiplex PCR was the method, and the copy in TCRdb shows in-frame clones only, minus some. The sample lists 100,000 to 120,000 clones, 70% to 90% occurring once. The sample comprised PBMCs. The receptors here all came from a woman aged 18-29 years in good health and CMV-seropositive.

The chain joins TRBV4-1 to TRBJ2-7; 7 bases match TRBD1. CDR3 length: 17 residues. In germline, CDR1 is MGHRA, CDR2 YSYEKL. The junction had 11 bases not matched to a gene; V was cut back by 3 bases and J by 0 bases. CDR3 DNA: TGCGCCAGCAGCCATGGGATAGGACAGGAGAGCTCCTACGAGCAGTACTTC. This gives the protein CASSHGIGQESSYEQYF.

The chain employs TRBV5-6 and TRBJ1-5; D not certain. Germline CDR1 reads SGHDT; CDR2 reads YYEEEE. V dropped 4 bases and J dropped 7 bases, with 15 bases sitting between them. The CDR3 covers 14 residues. CDR3 region: CASSMMGGRQPQHF. As DNA, the CDR3 is TGTGCCAGCAGCATGATGGGAGGTAGGCAGCCCCAGCATTTT.

The rearrangement joins TRBV7-6 to TRBJ2-6, with 11 bases aligning to TRBD1. V was clipped by 5 bases and J by 4 bases; unmatched bases: 10. The V gene's germline CDR1 is SGHVS and CDR2 FNYEAQ. The CDR3 consists of 18 residues. For the CDR3, the DNA is TGTGCCAGCAGCACCCTCGGACAGGGGGCGAGAGGGGCCAACGTCCTGACTTTC. Translated: CASSTLGQGARGANVLTF.

The chain joins TRBV28 to TRBJ1-1; D not certain. Germline V CDR1 and CDR2: MDHEN, SYDVKM. The CDR3 totals 12 residues. V gave up 6 bases and J gave up 1 base, with 6 bases separating them. Here the CDR3 reads CASRWRNTEAFF. CDR3 coding DNA: TGTGCCAGCAGGTGGAGGAACACTGAAGCTTTCTTT.

V is TRBV4-1 and J is TRBJ1-1; 9 bases line up with TRBD1. The junction had 14 bases not matched to a gene; V was cut back by 1 base and J by 11 bases. Germline CDR1 MGHRA, CDR2 YSYEKL. This CDR3 contains 16 residues. The CDR3 sequence is CASSQATGGVLSYAFF. As DNA, the CDR3 is TGCGCCAGCAGCCAAGCGACAGGGGGAGTTCTTAGTTATGCTTTCTTT.

Note on this clone: Distinct nucleotide sequences in the sample also encode this CDR3. This rearrangement joins TRBV4-1 to TRBJ2-7; D is possibly TRBD1 (5 bases). The CDR3 covers 14 residues. Germline assignment: CDR1 MGHRA and CDR2 YSYEKL. The V and J ends lost 0 bases and 2 bases respectively, with 8 bases between them. The CDR3 DNA reads TGCGCCAGCAGCCAAGACGGCAGGGCCTACGAGCAGTACTTC. The encoded protein is CASSQDGRAYEQYF.

V usage is TRBV7-3 and J usage is TRBJ2-3; D possibly corresponds to TRBD1 (5 bases). CDR3 length: 14 residues. Germline V gene lookup returns CDR1 SGHTA and CDR2 FQGTGA. Trimming removed 5 bases from V and 1 base from J, with 10 bases in between. CDR3 loop: CASSPQARTDTQYF. As DNA, the CDR3 is TGTGCCAGCAGCCCACAGGCCCGCACAGATACGCAGTATTTT. The variable domain in full, with the rest retrieved from reference TRBV7-3 and TRBJ2-3, is GAGVSQTPSNKVTEKGKYVELRCDPISGHTALYWYRQSLGQGPEFLIYFQGTGAADDSGLPNDRFFAVRPEGSVSTLKIQRTERGDSAVYLCASSPQARTDTQYFGPGTRLTVL.

The CDR3 spells CASSLDAARGTEAFF. In DNA, the CDR3 is TGCGCCAGCAGCTTGGATGCAGCCCGGGGCACTGAAGCTTTCTTT. The V gene is TRBV5-1, the J gene TRBJ1-1; no clear D gene. Between the trimmed V and J ends, which lost 0 bases and 4 bases, there was a span of 13 bases. CDR1 SGHRS and CDR2 YFSETQ come from the germline V gene. This CDR3 has 15 residues.

The chain is built from TRBV6-1 and TRBJ2-7; tentative D call: TRBD2 (6 bases). The V gene lost 7 bases and the J gene lost 5 bases, with 12 bases spanning the gap. CDR3 length equals 12 residues. Germline CDR1 is MNHNS and CDR2 is SASEGT. CDR3 sequence reads: CASTHTSNEQYF. CDR3 in DNA: TGTGCCAGCACCCACACTAGCAACGAGCAGTACTTC.

V usage is TRBV28 and J usage is TRBJ1-2, with D perhaps TRBD1 (5 bases). Trimming left V 6 bases short and J 4 bases short, with 15 bases between. Germline lookup yields CDR1 MDHEN and CDR2 SYDVKM. This CDR3 has 14 amino acids. CDR3 in amino acids: CASSLGAGVYGYTF. The CDR3 DNA reads TGTGCCAGCAGCTTAGGGGCGGGGGTCTATGGCTACACCTTC.

The gene calls are TRBV2 and TRBJ2-1, with 9 nucleotides matching TRBD2. V dropped 2 bases and J dropped 10; count of bases not matched to a gene: 6. This CDR3 is 14 amino acids long. Per the germline V gene, CDR1 is SNHLY and CDR2 is FYNNEI. The CDR3 loop is CASSELASGDEQFF. In DNA, the CDR3 is TGTGCCAGCAGTGAATTAGCTAGCGGGGACGAGCAGTTCTTC.

By proportion, this clone is medium-sized. The V gene is TRBV6-4, the J gene TRBJ1-5; D is perhaps TRBD1 (6 bases). V was pared by 3 bases and J by 3 bases, with 6 bases between. CDR3 length: 13 residues. Germline lookup yields CDR1 MRHNA and CDR2 SNTAGT. CDR3 loop: CASSEGANQPQHF. CDR3 nucleotide sequence: TGTGCCAGCAGTGAGGGGGCCAATCAGCCCCAGCATTTT.